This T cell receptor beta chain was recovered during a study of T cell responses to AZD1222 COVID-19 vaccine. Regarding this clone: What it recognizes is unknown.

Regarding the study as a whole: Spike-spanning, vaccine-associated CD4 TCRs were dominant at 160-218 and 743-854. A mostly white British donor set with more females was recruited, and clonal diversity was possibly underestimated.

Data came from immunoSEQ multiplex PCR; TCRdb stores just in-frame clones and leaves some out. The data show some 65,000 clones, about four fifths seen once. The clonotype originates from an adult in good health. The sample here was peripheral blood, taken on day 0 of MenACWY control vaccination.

CDR3 protein: CASSPETNTGTEAFF. CDR3 nucleotides: TGTGCCAGCAGCCCCGAAACCAATACAGGGACTGAAGCTTTCTTT. This chain joins TRBV3-1 (or the pseudogene TRBV3-2) and TRBJ1-1, with D perhaps TRBD1 (6 bases). This CDR3 contains 15 residues. Germline CDR1 is LGHDT and CDR2 is YNNKEL (reference sequence). The V and J ends lost 4 bases and 5 bases respectively, with 17 bases between them.